A selection of T cell receptor beta chains follows, all from one sample in a study of shared clonotypes between healthy human individuals. The assay was immunoSEQ multiplex PCR, and TCRdb's table has in-frame clones only and misses some. The top ten clones hold 10% of a sample with hundreds of thousands of clones, 73% of them seen once. The sequencing sample was made of memory CD4+ T cells sorted from blood. The source of these receptors is a man between 25 and 39 years old in good health. The CDR3 runs from the conserved cysteine through the conserved F or W. D genes are given only for firm matches. Some rows mark clone size as missing; the rest say once, few, many or name a class of expanded clone.

J: TRBJ2-3
V: TRBV5-5
D: .
size: .
CDR3: CASSRIRGTAGTDTQYF
DNA: TGTGCCAGCAGCCGGATCCGAGGGACGGCGGGCACAGATACGCAGTATTTT

J: TRBJ2-2
V: TRBV5-4
D: TRBD2
size: .
CDR3: CASSPQTLAGGRVGELFF
DNA: TGTGCCAGCAGCCCGCAGACACTAGCGGGAGGCCGGGTGGGGGAGCTGTTTTTT

J: TRBJ1-5
V: TRBV6-5
D: TRBD1
size: .
CDR3: CASRKTGTVNQPQHF
DNA: TGTGCCAGCAGGAAAACCGGGACAGTAAATCAGCCCCAGCATTTT

J: TRBJ2-5
V: TRBV18
D: .
size: .
CDR3: CASSLLLDRAIETQYF
DNA: TGTGCCAGCTCACTACTGTTGGACCGGGCCATAGAGACCCAGTACTTC

J: TRBJ2-3
V: TRBV9
D: .
size: .
CDR3: CASSRQTGNPTDTQYF
DNA: TGTGCCAGCTCTAGACAAACAGGGAATCCGACAGATACGCAGTATTTT

J: TRBJ2-1
V: TRBV9
D: .
size: few
CDR3: CASSARDYNEQFF
DNA: TGTGCCAGCAGCGCCCGGGACTACAATGAGCAGTTCTTC

J: TRBJ2-7
V: TRBV6-1
D: TRBD1
size: .
CDR3: CASSELDRGYEQYF
DNA: TGTGCCAGCAGTGAATTGGACAGGGGGTACGAGCAGTACTTC

J: TRBJ2-2
V: TRBV4-3
D: .
size: .
CDR3: CASSPRERNTGELFF
DNA: TGCGCCAGCAGCCCCAGGGAAAGGAACACCGGGGAGCTGTTTTTT

J: TRBJ2-3
V: TRBV9
D: .
size: few
CDR3: CASSADSATDTQYF
DNA: TGTGCCAGCAGCGCGGACAGCGCCACAGATACGCAGTATTTT

J: TRBJ2-3
V: TRBV9
D: .
size: few
CDR3: CASSVGGTDTQYF
DNA: TGTGCCAGCAGCGTAGGGGGCACAGATACGCAGTATTTT

J: TRBJ2-1
V: TRBV25-1
D: TRBD2
size: few
CDR3: CASNSGSRNEQFF
DNA: TGTGCCAGCAATAGCGGGAGTCGGAATGAGCAGTTCTTC

J: TRBJ2-3
V: TRBV7-2
D: TRBD2
size: .
CDR3: CASSLPSGSVTQYF
DNA: TGTGCCAGCAGCTTACCTAGCGGGAGTGTCACGCAGTATTTT

J: TRBJ1-6
V: TRBV7-2
D: .
size: .
CDR3: CASTIKARGPNSPLHF
DNA: TGTGCCAGCACCATAAAGGCCAGGGGCCCAAATTCACCCCTCCACTTT

J: TRBJ1-2
V: TRBV5-1
D: .
size: .
CDR3: CASSLGQTYGYTF
DNA: TGCGCCAGCAGCTTGGGGCAAACCTATGGCTACACCTTC

J: TRBJ2-7
V: TRBV27
D: TRBD2
size: .
CDR3: CASSRTSVYEQYF
DNA: TGTGCCAGCAGCAGAACTAGCGTCTACGAGCAGTACTTC